Each of the 30 T cell receptor beta chains below was sequenced from the same sample in a study of memory B cells and T cells in multiple sclerosis. Profiled with immunoSEQ multiplex PCR; TCRdb holds only in-frame clones, not every one. Of 32,000 or so clones in the sample, roughly 86% were seen once. CFSE-dim autoproliferating and CFSE-high non-proliferating T cells from unstimulated culture were sequenced separately. Replicate wells were pooled after about seven days of stimulus-free culture of approximately 5x10^7 CFSE-labeled PBMCs. Their antigens are not known. The sequenced material came from PBMCs from blood kept in culture. The receptor source for this set is a human donor with multiple sclerosis.

The V gene is TRBV11-2, the J gene TRBJ2-1; D is unclear. CDR1 and CDR2 (germline): SGHAT, FQNNGV. The CDR3 extends over 16 amino acids. Trimming removed 5 bases from V and 0 bases from J, with 14 bases in between. CDR3 DNA sequence: TGTGCCAGCAGCCCAAGACGGCTGGACTCCTACAATGAGCAGTTCTTC. Encoded protein: CASSPRRLDSYNEQFF.

The V gene is TRBV6-4, the J gene TRBJ2-3; D is uncertain. This CDR3 region has 14 residues. The germline gives CDR1 MRHNA, CDR2 SNTAGT. V lost 3 bases to trimming and J lost 1 base, with 8 bases between them. CDR3 in DNA: TGTGCCAGCAGTGAAGGCTACCGCACAGATACGCAGTATTTT. As protein: CASSEGYRTDTQYF.

V gene TRBV11-2 combines with J gene TRBJ2-7; 7 bases agree with TRBD2. This CDR3 is built from 14 residues. Trimming cost V 7 bases and J 3 bases; bases outside gene matches: 9. Germline CDR1 and CDR2: SGHAT and FQNNGV. In nucleotides, the CDR3 is TGTGCCAGCAAGGACTATCGGACTAGCTACGAGCAGTACTTC. Protein product: CASKDYRTSYEQYF.

This clone came up once. This sequence joins TRBV11-1 and TRBJ2-7; TRBD1 matches 8 bases. The CDR3 consists of 15 residues. The junction had 5 bases not matched to a gene; V was cut back by 3 bases and J by 1 base. CDR1 SGHAT and CDR2 FQDESV come from the germline V gene (reference sequence). The CDR3 here is CASSFRGTGSYEQYF. CDR3 coding DNA: TGTGCCAGCAGCTTTAGAGGGACAGGTTCCTACGAGCAGTACTTC.

The J gene is TRBJ2-2, the V gene TRBV11-2; D gene uncertain. This CDR3 region has 14 residues. The germline gives CDR1 SGHAT, CDR2 FQNNGV. V was shortened by 0 bases and J by 1 base, with 3 bases between the two germline ends. Written as DNA, the CDR3 is TGTGCCAGCAGCTTAGACAGGAACACCGGGGAGCTGTTTTTT. Translation: CASSLDRNTGELFF.

This rearrangement joins TRBV25-1 to TRBJ1-5, with 7 bases aligning to TRBD1. Unmatched junction bases numbered 7, after V lost 8 bases and J lost 6 bases. This CDR3 comprises 13 residues. CDR1 MGHDK and CDR2 SYGVNS come from the germline V gene. DNA for the CDR3: TGTGCCAGCCAAGGAGGGGGCACTCAGCCCCAGCATTTT. Amino acids: CASQGGGTQPQHF. The complete variable domain, with remaining parts taken from reference TRBV25-1 and TRBJ1-5, reads EADIYQTPRYLVIGTGKKITLECSQTMGHDKMYWYQQDPGMELHLIHYSYGVNSTEKGDLSSESTVSRIRTEHFPLTLESARPSHTSQYLCASQGGGTQPQHFGDGTRLSIL.

This sequence joins TRBV5-4 and TRBJ1-2; D call uncertain. Germline lookup yields CDR1 SGHNT and CDR2 YYREEE (reference sequence). The CDR3 spans 13 residues. Trimming took 3 bases from V and 5 from J, leaving 11 bases between them. The CDR3, as DNA: TGTGCCAGCAGCTCCGACTCGGGGTATGGCTACACCTTC. It yields the protein CASSSDSGYGYTF.

The chain recombines TRBV18 with TRBJ1-1; D gene ambiguous. Trimming took 3 bases from V and 5 from J, leaving 13 bases between them. Per germline, CDR1 KGHSH and CDR2 LQKENI. This CDR3 region has 14 residues. The chain's CDR3 is CASSPGALGTEAFF. The CDR3 nucleotides are TGTGCCAGCTCACCGGGCGCTTTAGGAACTGAAGCTTTCTTT.

The V and J genes are TRBV10-1 and TRBJ2-1; 14 positions match TRBD2. CDR1 is WNHNN, CDR2 SYGVQD, per germline (reference sequence). Germline trimming cut 3 bases from V and 9 bases from J; bases unmatched to any gene: 4. The CDR3 runs 15 residues. This CDR3 is CASSDSGTSGSEQFF. The CDR3 DNA is TGCGCCAGCAGTGACTCCGGGACTAGCGGGAGTGAGCAGTTCTTC.

J is TRBJ1-2 and V is TRBV4-2; D is unclear. Trimming pared 0 bases from V and 3 bases from J, leaving 11 bases between. The CDR3 sequence is 15 residues long. Per the germline V gene, CDR1 is LGHNA and CDR2 is YNFKEQ. The CDR3 region has the DNA TGTGCCAGCAGCCAAGATCTGGTAAGAGACTATGGCTACACCTTC. As protein: CASSQDLVRDYGYTF.

By share of the sample, this clone is large. J is TRBJ2-1 and V is TRBV5-4; D is tentatively TRBD1 or TRBD2 (6 bases each). Germline CDR1 SGHNT, CDR2 YYREEE (reference sequence). The CDR3 is made up of 16 amino acids. Between the trimmed V and J ends, which lost 1 base and 5 bases, there was a span of 16 bases. CDR3 DNA sequence: TGTGCCAGCAGCTTGTCTAGAGGGGGGAGGAACAATGAGCAGTTCTTC. This codes for CASSLSRGGRNNEQFF.

The rearrangement joins TRBV9 to TRBJ2-7; 8 bases fit TRBD1. Germline assignment: CDR1 SGDLS and CDR2 YYNGEE. V lost 4 bases and J lost 2; bases outside the gene matches: 8. The CDR3 covers 15 residues. The CDR3 DNA reads TGTGCCAGCAGCCTCACCGGGACAGGAACCTACGAGCAGTACTTC. Translated: CASSLTGTGTYEQYF.

The chain uses TRBV9 and TRBJ1-2; D is unclear. The V and J ends lost 1 base and 5 bases respectively, with 15 bases between them. The CDR3 is 15 residues long. Germline assignment: CDR1 SGDLS and CDR2 YYNGEE. DNA for the CDR3: TGTGCCAGCAGCGTAACCGCAGGTGAAGGGTATGGCTACACCTTC. It encodes CASSVTAGEGYGYTF.

This clone has just a few counts. This chain joins TRBV7-9 and TRBJ1-2; D call uncertain. V lost 0 bases and J lost 6, with 8 bases in between. This CDR3 has 13 amino acids. Looked up from germline, CDR1 is SEHNR and CDR2 is FQNEAQ (reference sequence). CDR3 in amino acids: CASSLAAGNGYTF. Written as DNA, the CDR3 is TGTGCCAGCAGCTTAGCCGCGGGGAATGGCTACACCTTC.

The genes are TRBV5-4 and TRBJ1-4; no clear D. The V and J ends lost 0 bases and 7 bases respectively, with 19 bases between them. The germline V gene encodes CDR1 SGHNT and CDR2 YYREEE (reference sequence). This CDR3 is 17 amino acids long. The CDR3, as DNA: TGTGCCAGCAGCTTGGACTTGGCGCGGGTACCCCGTGAAAAACTGTTTTTT. This translates into CASSLDLARVPREKLFF.

The chain links TRBV7-8 to TRBJ2-7, with TRBD1 identical over 8 bases. The V segment lost 1 base and the J segment 3 bases; nucleotides outside the gene matches: 2. The CDR3 sequence is 14 residues long. Germline CDR1 SGHVS, CDR2 FQNEAQ. CDR3 bases: TGTGCCAGCAGCTTAGGGGACAGGAGCTACGAGCAGTACTTC. Protein sequence: CASSLGDRSYEQYF.

The V and J genes are TRBV19 and TRBJ1-6; D unresolved. Germline V gene data show CDR1 as LNHDA and CDR2 as SQIVND (reference sequence). The CDR3 contains 17 residues. The V end was cut by 4 bases, the J end by 7 bases, with 20 bases between. CDR3 sequence (DNA): TGTGCCAGTAGTAAAGAGGCAAGCGGCCTGCTGAATTCACCCCTCCACTTT. This sequence encodes CASSKEASGLLNSPLHF.

This chain links TRBV20-1 with TRBJ2-7, with TRBD1 matching 8 bases. The J segment lost 10 bases and the V segment lost 3 bases, leaving 5 bases of the junction unmatched. There are 11 residues in the CDR3. The germline gives CDR1 DFQATT, CDR2 SNEGSKA (reference sequence). The CDR3 region has the DNA TGCAGTGCTAGCCAGGGGGCGGCACAGTACTTC. This sequence encodes CSASQGAAQYF.

The chain links TRBV29-1 to TRBJ2-1; 9 bases match TRBD1. The germline CDR1 and CDR2 sequences are SQVTM and ANQGSEA. This CDR3 is built from 15 residues. With 5 bases clipped from V and 6 bases from J, the junction kept 11 bases outside the gene matches. The CDR3, as DNA: TGCAGCGTTCCCACCGGACAGGGGTTGGCCAATGAGCAGTTCTTC. Translation gives CSVPTGQGLANEQFF.

Only one count was recorded for this clone. The gene calls are TRBV28 and TRBJ2-2; 8 bases line up with TRBD2. There are 16 residues in the CDR3. Germline V gene lookup returns CDR1 MDHEN and CDR2 SYDVKM. Trimming removed 6 bases from V and 7 bases from J; junction bases left unmatched: 13. CDR3 DNA sequence: TGTGCCAGCAGGACCCCGGGACTAGGAATGGGCGGGGAGCTGTTTTTT. Translating gives CASRTPGLGMGGELFF.

This clone turned up a few times. The rearrangement joins TRBV18 to TRBJ2-7; 11 bases agree with TRBD1. Germline assignment: CDR1 KGHSH and CDR2 LQKENI. The CDR3 is 18 residues long. V trimming: 3 bases; J trimming: 5 bases; junction bases outside the gene matches: 15. The CDR3 nucleotides read TGTGCCAGCTCACCTACGCGGGGACAGGGGGATCGCTTGGACGAGCAGTACTTC. Translation gives CASSPTRGQGDRLDEQYF.

In this sample, this clone turned up a few times. This chain uses TRBV30 with TRBJ1-3; D is perhaps TRBD1 (6 bases). Germline values: CDR1 GTSNPN, CDR2 SVGIG (reference sequence). The CDR3 is 14 amino acids. V shed 5 bases and J shed 0 bases, with 11 bases lying between them. The CDR3 loop reads CAWGGPGSGNTIYF. As DNA, the CDR3 is TGTGCCTGGGGGGGGCCCGGCTCTGGAAACACCATATATTTT.

The chain uses TRBV19 and TRBJ1-2; TRBD1 is a possible D gene (5 bases). Germline V CDR1 and CDR2: LNHDA, SQIVND (reference sequence). V was pared by 7 bases and J by 3 bases, with 12 bases between. The CDR3 is 13 amino acids. CDR3 in DNA: TGTGCCAGTACGGGGGGTTGGGACTATGGCTACACCTTC. Encoded protein: CASTGGWDYGYTF. Looking up the rest from reference TRBV19 and TRBJ1-2 gives the full variable domain: DGGITQSPKYLFRKEGQNVTLSCEQNLNHDAMYWYRQDPGQGLRLIYYSQIVNDFQKGDIAEGYSVSREKKESFPLTVTSAQKNPTAFYLCASTGGWDYGYTFGSGTRLTVV.

This clone has only one observation. This chain connects TRBV28 to TRBJ2-2; no clear D. This CDR3 region has 16 residues. CDR1 MDHEN and CDR2 SYDVKM come from the germline V gene. V was clipped by 3 bases and J by 0 bases, with 11 bases between them. As DNA, the CDR3 is TGTGCCAGCAGTTTCTGGACGGAATCGAACACCGGGGAGCTGTTTTTT. It encodes CASSFWTESNTGELFF.

The rearrangement joins TRBV9 to TRBJ1-1, with D tentatively TRBD1 (5 bases). This CDR3 region has 13 residues. Germline V lookup: CDR1 SGDLS, CDR2 YYNGEE. The germline V and J ends were trimmed by 2 bases and 1 base, with 6 bases remaining between them. In DNA form, the CDR3 reads TGTGCCAGCAGCGTGGGGCCGAACACTGAAGCTTTCTTT. Amino acid sequence: CASSVGPNTEAFF.

This chain links TRBV7-9 with TRBJ1-3; D not resolved. The length of the CDR3 is 13 residues. Germline V gene lookup returns CDR1 SEHNR and CDR2 FQNEAQ (reference sequence). V lost 1 base, J lost 3 bases, and 4 bases lay in between. CDR3 in amino acids: CASSLGIGNTIYF. As DNA, the CDR3 is TGTGCCAGCAGCTTAGGAATTGGAAACACCATATATTTT.

The chain uses TRBV5-6 and TRBJ2-7; D not resolved. Germline values: CDR1 SGHDT, CDR2 YYEEEE. V lost 0 bases to trimming and J lost 3 bases, with 7 bases between them. The CDR3 extends over 13 amino acids. CDR3 protein: CASSLVSNYEQYF. CDR3 coding DNA: TGTGCCAGCAGCTTGGTGAGCAACTACGAGCAGTACTTC. Combining the CDR3 with reference TRBV5-6 and TRBJ2-7 gives the whole variable domain DAGVTQSPTHLIKTRGQQVTLRCSPKSGHDTVSWYQQALGQGPQFIFQYYEEEERQRGNFPDRFSGHQFPNYSSELNVNALLLGDSALYLCASSLVSNYEQYFGPGTRLTVT.

The J gene is TRBJ2-7, the V gene TRBV27; 10 nucleotides match TRBD1. The CDR3 runs to 14 residues. Germline CDR1 is MNHEY and CDR2 is SMNVEV (reference sequence). The V and J ends lost 7 bases and 2 bases, in that order; junction bases with no gene match: 5. CDR3 coding DNA: TGTGCCAGCAAGTGGGACAGGGGTACCTACGAGCAGTACTTC. Translating gives CASKWDRGTYEQYF.

The rearrangement uses TRBV4-1 and TRBJ2-5; 7 bases match TRBD2. Germline trimming cut 0 bases from V and 0 bases from J; bases unmatched to any gene: 7. The CDR3 spans 17 residues. In germline, CDR1 is MGHRA, CDR2 YSYEKL. The CDR3 reads CASSQDAKLANQETQYF. CDR3 sequence (DNA): TGCGCCAGCAGCCAAGATGCGAAACTAGCGAACCAAGAGACCCAGTACTTC.

The chain joins TRBV7-2 to TRBJ2-5; the match to TRBD1 covers 11 bases. This CDR3 comprises 14 residues. V shed 4 bases and J 5 bases; nucleotides not matched to a gene: 3. Germline CDR1 and CDR2: SGHTA and FQGNSA. CDR3 bases: TGTGCCAGCAGCTCTGGACAGGGGGCGGAGACCCAGTACTTC. This translates into CASSSGQGAETQYF.